These 26 T cell receptor beta chains came from one sample sequenced in a study of blood T cell repertoires in COVID-19. Profiling relied on immunoSEQ multiplex PCR, and the TCRdb table lists in-frame clones only, not all of them. Of around 87,000 clones listed, about 77% are singletons. Sequenced sample: peripheral blood. Source of these receptors: a woman of 80 years or more with acute or convalescent COVID-19.

The V gene is TRBV6-5, the J gene TRBJ1-5, with D unresolved. The germline CDR1 and CDR2 sequences are MNHEY and SVGAGI. Trimming stripped 0 bases from V and 5 bases from J, with 5 bases between. The CDR3 length is 13 residues. The CDR3 reads CASSYSRDQPQHF. Written as DNA, the CDR3 is TGTGCCAGCAGTTACTCGAGGGATCAGCCCCAGCATTTT.

The CDR3 spells CASRYLAGGGGYEQYF. The CDR3 nucleotides are TGTGCCAGCAGATACTTAGCGGGGGGCGGGGGCTACGAGCAGTACTTC. The J gene is TRBJ2-7, the V gene TRBV7-2; TRBD2 agrees at 10 bases. Germline values: CDR1 SGHTA, CDR2 FQGNSA. CDR3 length equals 16 residues. Trimming at V came to 6 bases and at J to 3 bases, leaving 11 bases not matched to a gene. The complete variable domain, with remaining parts taken from reference TRBV7-2 and TRBJ2-7, reads GAGVSQSPSNKVTEKGKDVELRCDPISGHTALYWYRQSLGQGLEFLIYFQGNSAPDKSGLPSDRFSAERTGGSVSTLTIQRTQQEDSAVYLCASRYLAGGGGYEQYFGPGTRLTVT.

Ten or more counts support this clone. The chain has TRBV7-8 and TRBJ2-3; TRBD2 agrees at 13 bases. The germline gives CDR1 SGHVS, CDR2 FQNEAQ. The CDR3 sequence is 17 residues long. V was pared by 5 bases and J by 0 bases, with 5 bases of the junction left unmatched. In DNA form, the CDR3 reads TGTGCCAGCAGCCCTCGGACTAGCGGGAGTAGCACAGATACGCAGTATTTT. Protein product: CASSPRTSGSSTDTQYF.

In its sample, this clone was seen a few times. The chain joins TRBV2 to TRBJ2-1; the match to TRBD2 covers 7 bases. In germline, CDR1 is SNHLY, CDR2 FYNNEI. The CDR3 is made up of 14 amino acids. Trimming removed 6 bases from V and 7 bases from J; junction bases left unmatched: 9. CDR3 DNA sequence: TGTGCCAGCAGAGCCCTAGCGGCTACAAATGAGCAGTTCTTC. Translating it yields CASRALAATNEQFF.

The V and J genes are TRBV14 and TRBJ2-3; 16 bases are shared with TRBD2. Germline V gene lookup returns CDR1 SGHDN and CDR2 FVKESK. V was pared by 4 bases and J by 1 base, with 14 bases of the junction left unmatched. CDR3 length equals 21 residues. CDR3 sequence (DNA): TGTGCCAGCAGCCGAGGGACAGCTCTGGGACTAGCGGGGGGGCGCACAGATACGCAGTATTTT. Translating it yields CASSRGTALGLAGGRTDTQYF.

V and J are TRBV7-2 and TRBJ2-4; 14 nucleotides align to TRBD2. The germline gives CDR1 SGHTA, CDR2 FQGNSA. The CDR3 consists of 16 residues. Trimming took 2 bases from V and 8 from J; bases not matched to a gene: 5. The CDR3 sequence: CASSLMTSGGADIQYF. The CDR3 nucleotides read TGTGCCAGCAGCTTAATGACTAGCGGGGGGGCGGACATTCAGTACTTC.

This rearrangement joins TRBV7-2 to TRBJ1-2; D may be TRBD1 (5 bases). From germline, CDR1 is SGHTA and CDR2 FQGNSA. Trimming cost V 0 bases and J 6 bases, with 11 bases left between them. This CDR3 region has 14 residues. The CDR3 nucleotides are TGTGCCAGCAGCTTAGCGTGGCAGGGTGATGGCTACACCTTC. Protein: CASSLAWQGDGYTF.

The count of this clone is one. The rearrangement links TRBV10-3 to TRBJ1-1; 8 bases map to TRBD1. The V gene end was trimmed by 11 bases and the J gene end by 3 bases; junction bases not matched to a gene: 11. The CDR3 is made up of 14 amino acids. Germline CDR1 reads ENHRY; CDR2 reads SYGVKD. CDR3 region: CASRGTGDHTEAFF. In DNA form, the CDR3 reads TGTGCCTCGAGGGGGACAGGAGATCACACTGAAGCTTTCTTT.

This sequence joins TRBV7-2 and TRBJ2-7; TRBD2 matches 13 bases. CDR3 length: 17 residues. V lost 3 bases and J lost 2; bases outside the gene matches: 7. From germline, CDR1 is SGHTA and CDR2 FQGNSA. CDR3 bases: TGTGCCAGCAGCTTGTCAGGACTAGCGGGAGAAACCTACGAGCAGTACTTC. Translating gives CASSLSGLAGETYEQYF.

V gene TRBV4-3 combines with J gene TRBJ1-4, with D unresolved. Trimming cost V 1 base and J 3 bases, with 9 bases left between them. Germline loops: CDR1 LGHNA, CDR2 YSLEER. The CDR3 totals 15 residues. The DNA of the CDR3 is TGCGCCAGCAGCCAAGTCTGGCGGTCTAATGAAAAACTGTTTTTT. It specifies CASSQVWRSNEKLFF.

The V gene is TRBV19, the J gene TRBJ1-6, with D unresolved. This CDR3 has 12 residues. Germline V gene sequence: CDR1 LNHDA, CDR2 SQIVND (reference sequence). The V gene lost 5 bases and the J gene lost 14 bases, with 13 bases spanning the gap. The CDR3 DNA is TGTGCCAGTAGTGGTATTCTCTCGGCCCTCCACTTT. As protein: CASSGILSALHF. The full variable domain, in which reference TRBV19 and TRBJ1-6 provide the parts outside the CDR3, is DGGITQSPKYLFRKEGQNVTLSCEQNLNHDAMYWYRQDPGQGLRLIYYSQIVNDFQKGDIAEGYSVSREKKESFPLTVTSAQKNPTAFYLCASSGILSALHFGNGTRLTVT.

The rearrangement links TRBV19 to TRBJ1-1; perhaps TRBD1 as D (6 bases). Germline values: CDR1 LNHDA, CDR2 SQIVND (reference sequence). The ends were cut back, 4 bases at V and 5 bases at J, with 14 bases in the middle. The CDR3 is 14 amino acids. The DNA of the CDR3 is TGTGCCAGTAGTACCCTACAGGGTCGGACTGAAGCTTTCTTT. Protein sequence: CASSTLQGRTEAFF.

Concerning this clone: One junction end does not reproduce the germline sequence, and a read error may be involved. The chain links TRBV14 to TRBJ1-3, with TRBD1 identical over 7 bases. The CDR3 extends over 13 amino acids. Per germline, CDR1 SGHDN and CDR2 FVKESK. CDR3 sequence reads: CASSQVQGVASDF. The DNA of the CDR3 is TGTGCCAGCAGCCAGGTCCAGGGGGTGGCCTCAGATTTT.

This clone was seen only a few times. V usage is TRBV11-2 and J usage is TRBJ2-1; 15 positions match TRBD2. The CDR3 sequence is 17 residues long. The V segment lost 5 bases and the J segment 9 bases; nucleotides outside the gene matches: 11. The germline CDR1 and CDR2 sequences are SGHAT and FQNNGV. CDR3 sequence (DNA): TGTGCCAGCAGCCAGCGGGGGACTAGCGGGGGGCTTGTTGAGCAGTTCTTC. Translated, it gives CASSQRGTSGGLVEQFF.

The genes are TRBV9 and TRBJ2-5; TRBD2 is a possible D gene (6 bases). V was shortened by 0 bases and J by 2 bases, with 11 bases between the two germline ends. This CDR3 region has 15 residues. Looked up from germline, CDR1 is SGDLS and CDR2 is YYNGEE. The CDR3 nucleotides read TGTGCCAGCAGCGTAGGAATAGGGAGGCAAGAGACCCAGTACTTC. Protein sequence: CASSVGIGRQETQYF.

This sequence joins TRBV29-1 and TRBJ2-2, with D perhaps TRBD1 (6 bases). Germline V gives CDR1 SQVTM, CDR2 ANQGSEA. Trimming pared 3 bases from V and 5 bases from J, leaving 13 bases between. This CDR3 spans 14 amino acids. CDR3 region: CSVERQGWTGELFF. The CDR3 region has the DNA TGCAGCGTTGAGCGGCAGGGGTGGACCGGGGAGCTGTTTTTT.

The chain recombines TRBV11-3 with TRBJ2-1; D is unresolved. Germline CDR1 reads SGHNT; CDR2 reads YENEEA. The CDR3 consists of 15 residues. V was shortened by 1 base and J by 9 bases, with 16 bases between the two germline ends. Here the CDR3 reads CASSLGVFGLSEQFF. Written as DNA, the CDR3 is TGTGCCAGCAGCTTAGGTGTCTTCGGTCTAAGTGAGCAGTTCTTC.

This chain links TRBV5-4 with TRBJ2-5; 7 positions match TRBD2. The CDR3 consists of 15 residues. Germline CDR1 and CDR2: SGHNT and YYREEE (reference sequence). With 3 bases clipped from V and 3 bases from J, the junction kept 8 bases outside the gene matches. CDR3 in amino acids: CASSSRLASEETQYF. The CDR3 DNA is TGTGCCAGCAGCTCCCGACTAGCTTCAGAAGAGACCCAGTACTTC.

The rearrangement joins TRBV11-2 to TRBJ2-1; TRBD2 agrees at 8 bases. The CDR3 totals 15 residues. The trim removed 1 base at V and 5 bases at J, leaving 4 bases unmatched. Germline values: CDR1 SGHAT, CDR2 FQNNGV. The CDR3 DNA reads TGTGCCAGCAGCTTAGGGCGAGCGGGAGACAATGAGCAGTTCTTC. Translating gives CASSLGRAGDNEQFF.

The rearrangement uses TRBV11-2 and TRBJ2-7; 11 positions agree with TRBD2. The V gene's germline CDR1 is SGHAT and CDR2 FQNNGV. This CDR3 comprises 14 residues. V dropped 5 bases and J dropped 6; count of bases not matched to a gene: 6. CDR3 sequence (DNA): TGTGCCAGCAGCCGGGGGCTAGCGGGAGGCGAGCAGTACTTC. It is translated as CASSRGLAGGEQYF. Full variable domain (remainder filled in from reference TRBV11-2 and TRBJ2-7): EAGVAQSPRYKIIEKRQSVAFWCNPISGHATLYWYQQILGQGPKLLIQFQNNGVVDDSQLPKDRFSAERLKGVDSTLKIQPAKLEDSAVYLCASSRGLAGGEQYFGPGTRLTVT.

The chain recombines TRBV5-1 with TRBJ2-1; 16 bases map to TRBD2. The CDR3 totals 18 residues. Germline V CDR1 and CDR2: SGHRS, YFSETQ. Trimming cost V 2 bases and J 6 bases; bases outside gene matches: 8. CDR3 sequence (DNA): TGCGCCAGCAGCTTTGGAGGGACTAGCGGGAGGGTACGCAATGAGCAGTTCTTC. Encoded protein: CASSFGGTSGRVRNEQFF.

V usage is TRBV5-6 and J usage is TRBJ2-3, with 15 bases fitting TRBD2. In germline, CDR1 is SGHDT, CDR2 YYEEEE. Trimming removed 2 bases from V and 3 bases from J; junction bases left unmatched: 4. The CDR3 contains 17 residues. CDR3 loop: CASSLRTSGGATDTQYF. The CDR3 DNA reads TGTGCCAGCAGCTTAAGGACTAGCGGGGGGGCTACAGATACGCAGTATTTT.

This clone was found a few times. This chain links TRBV6-2 or TRBV6-3 with TRBJ1-1; D may be TRBD1 (6 bases). Deletions cut 5 bases from V and 11 bases from J, with 18 bases between. The CDR3 covers 13 residues. Germline CDR1 MNHEY, CDR2 SVGEGT. The CDR3 here is CASSPTGSPKAFF. The CDR3 region has the DNA TGTGCCAGCAGTCCGACAGGTTCCCCCAAGGCTTTCTTT.

This clone was counted only a few times. V gene TRBV19 combines with J gene TRBJ1-1, with 7 bases matching TRBD1. Trimming at V came to 4 bases and at J to 1 base, leaving 9 bases not matched to a gene. Germline V CDR1 and CDR2: LNHDA, SQIVND (reference sequence). There are 16 residues in the CDR3. The CDR3 reads CASSKLETGRNTEAFF. In DNA form, the CDR3 reads TGTGCCAGTAGTAAACTCGAGACAGGGAGGAACACTGAAGCTTTCTTT.

The chain carries TRBV5-5 and TRBJ2-2; 7 bases line up with TRBD1. The CDR3 is 15 residues long. Looked up from germline, CDR1 is SGHKS and CDR2 is YYEKEE (reference sequence). V trimming: 4 bases; J trimming: 4 bases; junction bases outside the gene matches: 7. CDR3 nucleotides: TGTGCCAGCAGCCGAACCAGACAGGGCACCGGGGAGCTGTTTTTT. Translating it yields CASSRTRQGTGELFF.

The chain carries TRBV5-6 and TRBJ2-3, with 10 bases fitting TRBD1. The V and J ends lost 4 bases and 5 bases, in that order; junction bases with no gene match: 10. The CDR3 loop spans 16 amino acids. CDR1 and CDR2 from the germline V gene are SGHDT and YYEEEE. CDR3 bases: TGTGCCAGCAGCAGGAGCGGGACAGGGGCCAAAGATACGCAGTATTTT. Its protein is CASSRSGTGAKDTQYF. Full variable domain (missing parts from reference TRBV5-6 and TRBJ2-3): DAGVTQSPTHLIKTRGQQVTLRCSPKSGHDTVSWYQQALGQGPQFIFQYYEEEERQRGNFPDRFSGHQFPNYSSELNVNALLLGDSALYLCASSRSGTGAKDTQYFGPGTRLTVL.